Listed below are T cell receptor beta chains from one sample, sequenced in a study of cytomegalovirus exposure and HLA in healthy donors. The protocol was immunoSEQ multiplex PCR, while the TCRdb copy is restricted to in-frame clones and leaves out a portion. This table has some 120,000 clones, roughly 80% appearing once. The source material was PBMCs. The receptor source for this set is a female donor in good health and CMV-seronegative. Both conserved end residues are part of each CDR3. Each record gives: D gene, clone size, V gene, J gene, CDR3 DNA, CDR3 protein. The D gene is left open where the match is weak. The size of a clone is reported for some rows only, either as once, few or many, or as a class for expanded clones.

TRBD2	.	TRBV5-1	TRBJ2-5	TGCGCCAGCAGCTTGAGCGGGGGGGGTGAGACCCAGTACTTC	CASSLSGGGETQYF
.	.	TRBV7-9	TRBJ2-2	TGTTCCAGCAGCTTTCTCGGGGAGCTGTTTTTT	CSSSFLGELFF
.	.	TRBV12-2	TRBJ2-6	TGTGCAAGTCGCTTAAATTGCGGGGGGACTAGCGGGCTCTCTGGGGCCAACGTCCTGACTTTC	CASRLNCGGTSGLSGANVLTF
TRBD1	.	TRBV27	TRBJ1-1	TGTGCCAGCAGTGCCCGGACAGGGGGTTATGTTGAAGCTTTCTTT	CASSARTGGYVEAFF
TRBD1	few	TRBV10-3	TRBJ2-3	TGTGCCATCAGTCCCGGGACAGCGCTAGATACGCAGTATTTT	CAISPGTALDTQYF
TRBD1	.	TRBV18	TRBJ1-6	TGTGCCAGCTCACCATTAGGGACGGGGACAGAGAATTCACCCCTCCACTTT	CASSPLGTGTENSPLHF
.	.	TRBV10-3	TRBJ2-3	TGTGCCATCAGTACAGAGAGCACAGATACGCAGTATTTT	CAISTESTDTQYF
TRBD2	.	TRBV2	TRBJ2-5	TGTGCCAGCAGTGTGACTAGCGGGTTTGGAGGTGAGACCCAGTACTTC	CASSVTSGFGGETQYF
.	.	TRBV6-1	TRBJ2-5	TGTGCCAGCAGTAAGGAAACCCAAACTAAACGGAGCCAGTACTTC	CASSKETQTKRSQYF
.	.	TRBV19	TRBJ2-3	TGTGCCAGTAGTACCCGACATAGCACAGATACGCAGTATTTT	CASSTRHSTDTQYF
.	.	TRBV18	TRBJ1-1	TGTGCCAGCTCCTCCGGAGGGAAGGTGGAAACTGAAGCTTTCTTT	CASSSGGKVETEAFF
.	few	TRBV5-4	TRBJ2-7	TGTGCCAGCAGCTCTCTAGCGGCAGGGGGCCAAAGCTACGAGCAGTACTTC	CASSSLAAGGQSYEQYF
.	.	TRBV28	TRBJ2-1	TGTGCCAGCAGTCCAGCGGCACCCAATGAGCAGTTCTTC	CASSPAAPNEQFF
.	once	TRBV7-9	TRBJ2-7	TGTGCCAGCAGCTCCAGGGGTTCCGAGCAGTACTTC	CASSSRGSEQYF
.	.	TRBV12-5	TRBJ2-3	TGTGCTAGTGGTACAGGGACGGGCTCTAGCACAGATACGCAGTATTTT	CASGTGTGSSTDTQYF
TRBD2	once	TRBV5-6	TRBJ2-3	TGTGCCAGCAGCTTAGGGAGCGGGGCTAGCACAGATACGCAGTATTTT	CASSLGSGASTDTQYF
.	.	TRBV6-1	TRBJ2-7	TGTGCCAGCAGTGATGAACCAGGGGCCTACGAGCAGTACTTC	CASSDEPGAYEQYF
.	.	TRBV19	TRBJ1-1	TGTGCCAGTAGTACCCGACAGCCGGGGGACACTGAAGCTTTCTTT	CASSTRQPGDTEAFF